This is a list of T cell receptor beta chains from one sample in a study of shared clonotypes between healthy human individuals. Clones were read by immunoSEQ multiplex PCR, and TCRdb kept only the in-frame ones, dropping some. The sample records 780,000 or so clones, over 60% being singletons. Sequencing was performed on memory CD4+ T cells sorted from blood. The receptors shown here come from a young woman in good health. The CDR3 runs from the conserved cysteine through the conserved F or W. A D gene is named only where the DNA matches it firmly. Part of the rows lack a size; the others show once, few, many or a class for expanded clones.

abundance: -
d_gene: TRBD2
v_gene: TRBV28
j_gene: TRBJ2-1
CDR3aa: CASSLWASGRGNEQFF
CDR3nt: TGTGCCAGCAGTTTATGGGCTAGCGGGAGGGGGAATGAGCAGTTCTTC

abundance: -
d_gene: TRBD2
v_gene: TRBV29-1
j_gene: TRBJ2-2
CDR3aa: CSVWTSGSRGTGELFF
CDR3nt: TGCAGCGTGTGGACTAGCGGGAGCCGGGGCACCGGGGAGCTGTTTTTT

abundance: -
d_gene: -
v_gene: TRBV6-5
j_gene: TRBJ1-1
CDR3aa: CASSYSSGGTEAFF
CDR3nt: TGTGCCAGCAGTTACTCTTCGGGGGGGACTGAAGCTTTCTTT

abundance: -
d_gene: TRBD2
v_gene: TRBV29-1
j_gene: TRBJ2-5
CDR3aa: CSAGHTSAGGETQYF
CDR3nt: TGCAGCGCAGGACATACTAGCGCGGGGGGGGAGACCCAGTACTTC

abundance: medium-sized
d_gene: -
v_gene: TRBV2
j_gene: TRBJ1-1
CDR3aa: CASSNRRPENTEAFF
CDR3nt: TGTGCCAGCAGTAACCGAAGACCTGAGAACACTGAAGCTTTCTTT

abundance: -
d_gene: TRBD1
v_gene: TRBV28
j_gene: TRBJ1-1
CDR3aa: CASSSYRGNTEAFF
CDR3nt: TGTGCCAGCAGTTCCTACAGGGGGAACACTGAAGCTTTCTTT

abundance: -
d_gene: -
v_gene: TRBV27
j_gene: TRBJ2-3
CDR3aa: CASSFSRSDTQYF
CDR3nt: TGTGCCAGCAGTTTCTCTAGGTCAGATACGCAGTATTTT

abundance: few
d_gene: -
v_gene: TRBV6-1
j_gene: TRBJ2-7
CDR3aa: CASSERGGGFFYEQYF
CDR3nt: TGTGCCAGCAGTGAACGAGGAGGGGGTTTCTTCTACGAGCAGTACTTC

abundance: -
d_gene: -
v_gene: TRBV5-1
j_gene: TRBJ2-7
CDR3aa: CASSFSQGYEQYF
CDR3nt: TGCGCCAGCAGCTTCTCGCAGGGCTACGAGCAGTACTTC

abundance: -
d_gene: -
v_gene: TRBV7-2
j_gene: TRBJ1-3
CDR3aa: CASSLDTGHSGNTIYF
CDR3nt: TGTGCCAGCAGCTTAGACACGGGGCATAGTGGAAACACCATATATTTT

abundance: -
d_gene: -
v_gene: TRBV11-3
j_gene: TRBJ2-5
CDR3aa: CASSLGFETSGQETQYF
CDR3nt: TGTGCCAGCAGCTTAGGTTTCGAGACGTCGGGCCAAGAGACCCAGTACTTC

abundance: few
d_gene: -
v_gene: TRBV19
j_gene: TRBJ2-2
CDR3aa: CASTRGQPNTGELFF
CDR3nt: TGTGCCAGTACCCGGGGGCAGCCAAACACCGGGGAGCTGTTTTTT

abundance: few
d_gene: TRBD2
v_gene: TRBV18
j_gene: TRBJ2-1
CDR3aa: CASSPPAGDHNEQFF
CDR3nt: TGTGCCAGCTCACCACCGGCGGGAGACCACAATGAGCAGTTCTTC

abundance: -
d_gene: -
v_gene: TRBV11-2
j_gene: TRBJ2-5
CDR3aa: CASSLNWAARQETQYF
CDR3nt: TGTGCCAGCAGCTTAAATTGGGCAGCCCGACAAGAGACCCAGTACTTC

abundance: -
d_gene: -
v_gene: TRBV4-2
j_gene: TRBJ2-7
CDR3aa: CASSQDTSRLVSYEQYF
CDR3nt: TGTGCCAGCAGCCAAGATACTAGCCGCCTCGTAAGCTACGAGCAGTACTTC

abundance: -
d_gene: -
v_gene: TRBV28
j_gene: TRBJ2-1
CDR3aa: CASSLSYRNGHEQFF
CDR3nt: TGTGCCAGCAGTCTTAGCTATAGGAATGGGCATGAGCAGTTCTTC

abundance: -
d_gene: -
v_gene: TRBV4-1
j_gene: TRBJ1-2
CDR3aa: CASSQEGAGGVNGYTF
CDR3nt: TGCGCCAGCAGCCAAGAAGGCGCCGGGGGCGTGAATGGCTACACCTTC

abundance: -
d_gene: -
v_gene: TRBV19
j_gene: TRBJ2-2
CDR3aa: CASSISSLNTGELFF
CDR3nt: TGTGCCAGTAGTATTAGCAGCCTGAACACCGGGGAGCTGTTTTTT

abundance: -
d_gene: -
v_gene: TRBV30
j_gene: TRBJ2-1
CDR3aa: CAWEAAGHYNEQFF
CDR3nt: TGTGCCTGGGAGGCCGCGGGCCACTACAATGAGCAGTTCTTC

abundance: -
d_gene: -
v_gene: TRBV29-1
j_gene: TRBJ2-1
CDR3aa: CSVEVGLEPSSYNEQFF
CDR3nt: TGCAGCGTTGAAGTGGGATTAGAGCCGAGCTCCTACAATGAGCAGTTCTTC

abundance: -
d_gene: TRBD1
v_gene: TRBV11-3
j_gene: TRBJ2-7
CDR3aa: CASSLRGQGDYEQYF
CDR3nt: TGTGCCAGCAGCTTACGGGGACAGGGGGACTACGAGCAGTACTTC

abundance: -
d_gene: TRBD2
v_gene: TRBV6-7
j_gene: TRBJ2-7
CDR3aa: CASSYSTSSGRAFGEQYF
CDR3nt: TGTGCCAGCAGTTACTCGACTTCTAGCGGGAGGGCATTTGGGGAGCAGTACTTC

abundance: -
d_gene: -
v_gene: TRBV5-1
j_gene: TRBJ1-3
CDR3aa: CASSSGVAGNTIYF
CDR3nt: TGCGCCAGCAGCTCAGGGGTCGCTGGAAACACCATATATTTT

abundance: -
d_gene: -
v_gene: TRBV7-3
j_gene: TRBJ1-2
CDR3aa: CASSLSPADNYGYTF
CDR3nt: TGTGCCAGCAGCTTATCTCCAGCAGATAACTATGGCTACACCTTC

abundance: -
d_gene: -
v_gene: TRBV4-1
j_gene: TRBJ1-2
CDR3aa: CASSQTWFERGALGYTF
CDR3nt: TGCGCCAGCAGCCAAACGTGGTTCGAAAGAGGGGCTTTGGGCTACACCTTC

abundance: -
d_gene: -
v_gene: TRBV2
j_gene: TRBJ1-2
CDR3aa: CASIESKAAGGYTF
CDR3nt: TGTGCCAGCATTGAGTCGAAGGCAGCCGGTGGCTACACCTTC

abundance: -
d_gene: TRBD1
v_gene: TRBV28
j_gene: TRBJ1-5
CDR3aa: CASSVDRHQPQHF
CDR3nt: TGTGCCAGCAGTGTGGACAGGCATCAGCCCCAGCATTTT

abundance: -
d_gene: TRBD2
v_gene: TRBV28
j_gene: TRBJ2-1
CDR3aa: CASSLLAGERYEQFF
CDR3nt: TGTGCCAGCAGCCTCCTAGCGGGGGAGCGGTATGAGCAGTTCTTC

abundance: few
d_gene: -
v_gene: TRBV9
j_gene: TRBJ2-7
CDR3aa: CASSVGGESSYEQYF
CDR3nt: TGTGCCAGCAGCGTAGGAGGTGAGAGCTCCTACGAGCAGTACTTC

abundance: few
d_gene: -
v_gene: TRBV18
j_gene: TRBJ2-7
CDR3aa: CASSRKAPRKQYF
CDR3nt: TGTGCCAGCTCTCGAAAGGCCCCCAGAAAGCAGTACTTC

abundance: -
d_gene: -
v_gene: TRBV4-2
j_gene: TRBJ1-5
CDR3aa: CASSQDSNNQPQHF
CDR3nt: TGTGCCAGCAGCCAAGACAGCAATAATCAGCCCCAGCATTTT

abundance: -
d_gene: TRBD2
v_gene: TRBV5-6
j_gene: TRBJ2-3
CDR3aa: CASSLWLAGADTQYF
CDR3nt: TGTGCCAGCAGCTTGTGGCTAGCGGGAGCAGATACGCAGTATTTT

abundance: -
d_gene: -
v_gene: TRBV5-8
j_gene: TRBJ2-7
CDR3aa: CASSPSATGRSEQYF
CDR3nt: TGTGCCAGCAGTCCCTCGGCGACGGGACGATCCGAGCAGTACTTC

abundance: -
d_gene: -
v_gene: TRBV23-1
j_gene: TRBJ1-1
CDR3aa: CASSLILGGASDNTEAFF
CDR3nt: TGCGCCAGCAGTCTAATCCTAGGTGGGGCTTCGGATAACACTGAAGCTTTCTTT

abundance: -
d_gene: -
v_gene: TRBV28
j_gene: TRBJ2-2
CDR3aa: CASSPSYTGELFF
CDR3nt: TGTGCCAGCAGTCCCTCATACACCGGGGAGCTGTTTTTT

abundance: -
d_gene: TRBD2
v_gene: TRBV29-1
j_gene: TRBJ2-7
CDR3aa: CSVSGLAGKGGSYEQYF
CDR3nt: TGCAGCGTATCGGGACTAGCGGGAAAGGGGGGCTCCTACGAGCAGTACTTC

abundance: many
d_gene: -
v_gene: TRBV25-1
j_gene: TRBJ1-5
CDR3aa: CASSGDSHDGLGNQPQHF
CDR3nt: TGTGCCAGCAGTGGTGACAGCCACGACGGATTAGGCAATCAGCCCCAGCATTTT

abundance: -
d_gene: -
v_gene: TRBV7-9
j_gene: TRBJ2-3
CDR3aa: CASSLSVAGAPDTQYF
CDR3nt: TGTGCCAGCAGCTTATCCGTTGCCGGCGCTCCAGATACGCAGTATTTT

abundance: -
d_gene: -
v_gene: TRBV10-3
j_gene: TRBJ2-7
CDR3aa: CAISERGEQVEQYF
CDR3nt: TGTGCCATCAGTGAGCGGGGAGAACAGGTTGAGCAGTACTTC

abundance: -
d_gene: -
v_gene: TRBV28
j_gene: TRBJ2-7
CDR3aa: CASSSSGTKTAYEQYF
CDR3nt: TGTGCCAGCAGTTCGTCCGGGACAAAAACGGCCTACGAGCAGTACTTC

abundance: -
d_gene: TRBD1
v_gene: TRBV11-3
j_gene: TRBJ2-1
CDR3aa: CASSFGYRGVEQFF
CDR3nt: TGTGCCAGCAGCTTTGGGTACAGGGGGGTTGAGCAGTTCTTC

abundance: -
d_gene: -
v_gene: TRBV18
j_gene: TRBJ1-2
CDR3aa: CASSPPDGHGYTF
CDR3nt: TGTGCCAGCTCACCACCCGATGGCCATGGCTACACCTTC

abundance: -
d_gene: -
v_gene: TRBV2
j_gene: TRBJ1-2
CDR3aa: CASSPGPVDGYTF
CDR3nt: TGTGCCAGCAGTCCGGGGCCAGTAGATGGCTACACCTTC

abundance: -
d_gene: -
v_gene: TRBV7-3
j_gene: TRBJ1-1
CDR3aa: CASSLYPRDGNTEAFF
CDR3nt: TGTGCCAGCAGCTTATACCCCCGGGACGGGAACACTGAAGCTTTCTTT

abundance: -
d_gene: -
v_gene: TRBV23-1
j_gene: TRBJ2-5
CDR3aa: CARAETQYF
CDR3nt: TGCGCCAGAGCGGAGACCCAGTACTTC

abundance: -
d_gene: -
v_gene: TRBV2
j_gene: TRBJ2-7
CDR3aa: CASSTDSYEQYF
CDR3nt: TGTGCCAGCAGTACGGACAGCTACGAGCAGTACTTC

abundance: once
d_gene: -
v_gene: TRBV5-1
j_gene: TRBJ2-3
CDR3aa: CASSWTVLGDTQYF
CDR3nt: TGCGCCAGCAGCTGGACAGTGCTTGGGGATACGCAGTATTTT

abundance: -
d_gene: TRBD2
v_gene: TRBV11-1
j_gene: TRBJ2-1
CDR3aa: CASSWGFLAGGYEQFF
CDR3nt: TGTGCCAGCAGTTGGGGTTTTTTAGCGGGAGGCTATGAGCAGTTCTTC

abundance: -
d_gene: -
v_gene: TRBV27
j_gene: TRBJ1-1
CDR3aa: CASTSYGYTEAFF
CDR3nt: TGTGCCAGCACCTCATATGGGTACACTGAAGCTTTCTTT

abundance: -
d_gene: -
v_gene: TRBV27
j_gene: TRBJ2-7
CDR3aa: CASTDYYEQYF
CDR3nt: TGTGCCAGCACAGATTACTACGAGCAGTACTTC

abundance: -
d_gene: TRBD2
v_gene: TRBV9
j_gene: TRBJ2-1
CDR3aa: CASSSQLAGVDEQFF
CDR3nt: TGTGCCAGCAGCTCTCAACTAGCGGGAGTGGATGAGCAGTTCTTC

abundance: -
d_gene: -
v_gene: TRBV28
j_gene: TRBJ1-1
CDR3aa: CASTGRRYTEAFF
CDR3nt: TGTGCCAGCACCGGGAGAAGGTACACTGAAGCTTTCTTT

abundance: -
d_gene: -
v_gene: TRBV20-1
j_gene: TRBJ2-1
CDR3aa: CSAGEQFF
CDR3nt: TGCAGTGCCGGAGAGCAGTTCTTC

abundance: -
d_gene: -
v_gene: TRBV5-4
j_gene: TRBJ2-3
CDR3aa: CASSLAGTQYF
CDR3nt: TGTGCCAGCAGCTTGGCGGGTACGCAGTATTTT